This is a list of T cell receptor beta chains from one sample in a study of shared clonotypes between healthy human individuals. Repertoires were generated with immunoSEQ multiplex PCR, while TCRdb's copy carries only in-frame clones and drops some. The table includes about 480,000 clones, around 79% detected once. The specimen sequenced was PBMCs. All receptors come from a woman aged 40-49 years in good health. Some clones in this sample may be carry-over from other donors' samples. The CDR3 runs from the conserved cysteine through the conserved F or W. A D gene is named only where the DNA matches it firmly. A row's size may be missing; if present it is once, few, many or a size class.

>-|TRBV28|-|TRBJ1-2
CASREVGKTYGYTF
TGTGCCAGCAGAGAGGTCGGGAAGACTTATGGCTACACCTTC
>TRBD2|TRBV30|-|TRBJ2-1
CAWSVLAGHNEQFF
TGTGCCTGGAGTGTCCTAGCGGGGCACAATGAGCAGTTCTTC
>TRBD1|TRBV5-1|-|TRBJ1-2
CASSFGTGNNYGYTF
TGCGCCAGCAGCTTCGGGACAGGGAATAACTATGGCTACACCTTC
>TRBD2|TRBV6-1|many|TRBJ2-7
CASSASGRADEQYF
TGTGCCAGCAGTGCCAGCGGGAGGGCCGACGAGCAGTACTTC
>TRBD1|TRBV10-3|-|TRBJ1-1
CAISDQGTAGMAFF
TGTGCCATCAGTGACCAAGGGACAGCCGGTATGGCTTTCTTT
>TRBD2|TRBV7-3|-|TRBJ2-1
CASSFPSSGIGNEQFF
TGTGCCAGCAGCTTTCCGAGTAGCGGGATTGGCAATGAGCAGTTCTTC
>-|TRBV6-6|-|TRBJ2-7
CASSYPMTDSYEQYF
TGTGCCAGCAGTTACCCCATGACAGACTCCTACGAGCAGTACTTC
>-|TRBV2|once|TRBJ2-3
CASRDITDTQYF
TGTGCCAGCAGGGATATCACAGATACGCAGTATTTT
>TRBD1|TRBV18|few|TRBJ2-5
CASSQGQGRTETQYF
TGTGCCAGCTCACAAGGACAGGGGAGAACAGAGACCCAGTACTTC
>-|TRBV7-2|-|TRBJ1-2
CASSLGGGANYGYTF
TGTGCCAGCAGCTTAGGGGGGGGAGCTAACTATGGCTACACCTTC
>TRBD1|TRBV4-3|-|TRBJ1-6
CASSLRAGQGNSPLHF
TGCGCCAGCAGCCTAAGAGCAGGACAGGGGAACTCACCCCTCCACTTT
>-|TRBV6-6|-|TRBJ1-1
CASRVGGPNTEAFF
TGTGCCAGCAGGGTGGGGGGGCCTAACACTGAAGCTTTCTTT
>-|TRBV15|-|TRBJ2-5
CATSRDVLADQETQYF
TGTGCCACCAGCAGAGATGTACTAGCCGACCAAGAGACCCAGTACTTC
>TRBD2|TRBV7-9|-|TRBJ2-6
CASSYPGGSGANVLTF
TGTGCCAGCAGCTACCCGGGGGGCTCTGGGGCCAACGTCCTGACTTTC
>-|TRBV11-2|-|TRBJ2-2
CASSLLEASGELFF
TGTGCCAGCAGCTTACTAGAGGCGTCCGGGGAGCTGTTTTTT
>TRBD2|TRBV6-1|-|TRBJ2-1
CASTPKREIWHEQFF
TGTGCCAGCACTCCCAAGCGGGAGATATGGCATGAGCAGTTCTTC
>TRBD2|TRBV6-5|few|TRBJ2-7
CASSYWGLAGGEQYF
TGTGCCAGCAGTTACTGGGGACTAGCGGGAGGCGAGCAGTACTTC
>TRBD2|TRBV5-1|-|TRBJ2-1
CASSPPLAGAHNEQFF
TGCGCCAGCAGCCCCCCACTAGCGGGAGCCCACAATGAGCAGTTCTTC
>-|TRBV28|-|TRBJ2-7
CASRGGTAGEQYF
TGTGCCAGCAGGGGCGGGACTGCCGGCGAGCAGTACTTC
>TRBD2|TRBV5-6|few|TRBJ2-3
CASSFAGLREDTQYF
TGTGCCAGCAGCTTCGCCGGACTGCGGGAGGATACGCAGTATTTT
>TRBD1|TRBV19|-|TRBJ2-1
CASSITLYSPPGGRSYNEQFF
TGTGCCAGTAGTATTACCCTTTACTCCCCCCCAGGGGGACGCTCCTACAATGAGCAGTTCTTC
>TRBD2|TRBV7-3|-|TRBJ2-1
CASSSASGRPTGEQFF
TGTGCCAGCAGCTCTGCTAGCGGGAGGCCTACGGGGGAGCAGTTCTTC
>TRBD2|TRBV2|-|TRBJ2-2
CASSLTSGRAGAGELFF
TGTGCCAGCAGTTTGACTAGCGGGAGGGCCGGGGCCGGGGAGCTGTTTTTT
>-|TRBV7-9|-|TRBJ2-2
CASSLRAPDTGELFF
TGTGCCAGCAGCTTAAGGGCTCCGGACACCGGGGAGCTGTTTTTT
>TRBD1|TRBV27|-|TRBJ2-6
CASRPQGAGANVLTF
TGTGCCAGCAGGCCCCAGGGGGCTGGGGCCAACGTCCTGACTTTC
>TRBD2|TRBV18|-|TRBJ2-3
CASSPGSGRPPTDTQYF
TGTGCCAGCTCACCGGGGAGCGGGAGGCCTCCCACAGATACGCAGTATTTT
>-|TRBV25-1|-|TRBJ2-7
CASSSRSYEQYF
TGTGCCAGCAGTTCCCGGAGCTACGAGCAGTACTTC
>-|TRBV5-1|-|TRBJ2-5
CASSVGSQETQYF
TGCGCCAGCAGCGTAGGATCACAAGAGACCCAGTACTTC
>-|TRBV4-3|-|TRBJ2-2
CASSQVRSTGELFF
TGCGCCAGCAGCCAAGTCAGGTCCACCGGGGAGCTGTTTTTT
>TRBD1|TRBV4-1|-|TRBJ2-1
CASSRGTGYNEQFF
TGCGCCAGCAGCCGAGGGACAGGCTACAATGAGCAGTTCTTC
>-|TRBV13|-|TRBJ1-1
CASSLNRNTEAFF
TGTGCCAGCAGCCTGAACAGGAACACTGAAGCTTTCTTT
>-|TRBV10-3|-|TRBJ2-1
CAISARAGPLNEQFF
TGTGCCATCAGTGCCCGGGCGGGACCACTCAATGAGCAGTTCTTC
>TRBD1|TRBV9|-|TRBJ2-3
CASSVVPGQGPYF
TGTGCCAGCAGCGTAGTCCCCGGACAGGGCCCGTATTTT
>TRBD2|TRBV28|-|TRBJ2-2
CASSLLGTKTGELFF
TGTGCCAGCAGTTTACTCGGGACTAAAACCGGGGAGCTGTTTTTT
>-|TRBV30|few|TRBJ2-7
CAWSPGLIHEQYF
TGTGCCTGGAGCCCCGGACTGATCCACGAGCAGTACTTC
>TRBD1|TRBV7-2|-|TRBJ2-3
CASSLTGGTDTQYF
TGTGCCAGCAGCTTGACAGGGGGCACAGATACGCAGTATTTT
>-|TRBV28|-|TRBJ1-4
CASSLGRVTNEKLFF
TGTGCCAGCAGTTTGGGCAGGGTTACTAATGAAAAACTGTTTTTT
>TRBD1|TRBV28|-|TRBJ1-1
CASSLYRGRNTEAFF
TGTGCCAGCAGTCTATACAGGGGTAGGAACACTGAAGCTTTCTTT
>-|TRBV5-4|-|TRBJ2-2
CASSTGKQRGNTGELFF
TGTGCCAGCAGCACAGGGAAACAGCGGGGAAACACCGGGGAGCTGTTTTTT
>TRBD1|TRBV7-9|-|TRBJ2-1
CASSALPGQVENEQFF
TGTGCCAGCAGCGCCCTCCCGGGACAGGTTGAGAATGAGCAGTTCTTC
>-|TRBV7-9|-|TRBJ1-1
CASSSHYPNTEAFF
TGTGCCAGCAGCTCACATTACCCGAACACTGAAGCTTTCTTT
>TRBD2|TRBV6-1|-|TRBJ2-7
CASKVVAGGTYEQYF
TGTGCCAGCAAGGTGGTTGCGGGAGGCACCTACGAGCAGTACTTC
>-|TRBV19|-|TRBJ2-6
CASSPPGTGANVLTF
TGTGCCAGTAGTCCACCAGGGACGGGGGCCAACGTCCTGACTTTC
>TRBD1|TRBV15|-|TRBJ2-5
CATSRDGTDQETQYF
TGTGCCACCAGCAGAGATGGGACAGACCAAGAGACCCAGTACTTC
>-|TRBV6-5|-|TRBJ1-5
CASRTGPYQPQHF
TGTGCCAGCAGGACAGGACCTTATCAGCCCCAGCATTTT
>TRBD1|TRBV4-3|-|TRBJ1-6
CASSHRTGHYNSPLHF
TGCGCCAGCAGCCATCGGACAGGGCACTATAATTCACCCCTCCACTTT
>TRBD2|TRBV4-1|-|TRBJ2-2
CASSRTSGRGANTGELFF
TGCGCCAGCAGCCGGACTAGCGGGAGGGGCGCAAACACCGGGGAGCTGTTTTTT
>TRBD1|TRBV19|-|TRBJ2-7
CASQRTGGDRAVGEQYF
TGTGCCAGTCAACGGACCGGCGGGGACAGGGCGGTCGGCGAGCAGTACTTC
>-|TRBV21-1|-|TRBJ2-2
CASSRVRESHRTNTGELFF
TGTGCCAGCAGCAGGGTACGAGAATCACACAGAACTAACACCGGGGAGCTGTTTTTT